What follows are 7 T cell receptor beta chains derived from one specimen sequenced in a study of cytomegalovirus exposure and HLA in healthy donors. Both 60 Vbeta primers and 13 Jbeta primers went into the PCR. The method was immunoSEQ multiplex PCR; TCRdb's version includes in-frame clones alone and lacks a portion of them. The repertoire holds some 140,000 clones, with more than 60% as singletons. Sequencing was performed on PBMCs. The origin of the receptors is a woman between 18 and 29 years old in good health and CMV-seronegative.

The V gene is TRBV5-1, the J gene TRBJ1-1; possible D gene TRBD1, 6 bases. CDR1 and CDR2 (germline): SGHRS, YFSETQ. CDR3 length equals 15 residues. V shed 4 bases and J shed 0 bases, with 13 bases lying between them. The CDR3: CASSTLTGLNTEAFF. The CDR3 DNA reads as TGCGCCAGCAGCACCCTAACAGGGCTGAACACTGAAGCTTTCTTT.

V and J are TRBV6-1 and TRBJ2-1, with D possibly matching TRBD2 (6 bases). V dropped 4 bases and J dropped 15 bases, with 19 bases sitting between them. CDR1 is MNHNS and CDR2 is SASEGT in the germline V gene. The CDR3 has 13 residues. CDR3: CASSGQVGLRLFF. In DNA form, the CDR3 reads TGTGCCAGCAGTGGGCAGGTAGGACTACGATTGTTCTTC.

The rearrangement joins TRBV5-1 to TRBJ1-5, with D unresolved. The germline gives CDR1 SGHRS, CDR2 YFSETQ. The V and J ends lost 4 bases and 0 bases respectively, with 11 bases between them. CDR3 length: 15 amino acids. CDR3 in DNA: TGCGCCAGCAGCCAATCGGCGGATAGCAATCAGCCCCAGCATTTT. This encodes CASSQSADSNQPQHF.

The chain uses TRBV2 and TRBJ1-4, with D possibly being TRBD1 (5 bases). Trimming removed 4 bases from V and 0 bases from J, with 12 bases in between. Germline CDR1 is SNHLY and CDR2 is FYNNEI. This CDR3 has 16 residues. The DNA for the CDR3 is TGTGCCAGCAGTGCCCCTGACAGTGCAACTAATGAAAAACTGTTTTTT. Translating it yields CASSAPDSATNEKLFF. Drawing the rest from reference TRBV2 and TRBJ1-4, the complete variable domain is EPEVTQTPSHQVTQMGQEVILRCVPISNHLYFYWYRQILGQKVEFLVSFYNNEISEKSEIFDDQFSVERPDGSNFTLKIRSTKLEDSAMYFCASSAPDSATNEKLFFGSGTQLSVL.

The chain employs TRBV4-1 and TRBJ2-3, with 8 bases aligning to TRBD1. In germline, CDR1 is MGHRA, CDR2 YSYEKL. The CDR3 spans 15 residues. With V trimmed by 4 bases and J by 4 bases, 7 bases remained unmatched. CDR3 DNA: TGCGCCAGCAGCCGACAGACAGGGGTGTCAGATACGCAGTATTTT. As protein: CASSRQTGVSDTQYF.

The CDR3 DNA reads TGTGCCAGCTCTTCGACAGGGCCTGGAAACACCATATATTTT. It is translated as CASSSTGPGNTIYF. The V and J genes are TRBV18 and TRBJ1-3; 7 nucleotides align to TRBD1. With 6 bases clipped from V and 2 bases from J, the junction kept 4 bases outside the gene matches. CDR3 length: 14 amino acids. Germline CDR1 KGHSH, CDR2 LQKENI.

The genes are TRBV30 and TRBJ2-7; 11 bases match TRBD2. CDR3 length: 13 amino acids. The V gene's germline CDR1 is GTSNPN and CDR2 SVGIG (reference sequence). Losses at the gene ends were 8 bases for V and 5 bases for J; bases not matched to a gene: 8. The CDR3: CAQTSGSPNEQYF. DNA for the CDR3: TGTGCCCAAACTAGCGGGAGTCCCAACGAGCAGTACTTC.